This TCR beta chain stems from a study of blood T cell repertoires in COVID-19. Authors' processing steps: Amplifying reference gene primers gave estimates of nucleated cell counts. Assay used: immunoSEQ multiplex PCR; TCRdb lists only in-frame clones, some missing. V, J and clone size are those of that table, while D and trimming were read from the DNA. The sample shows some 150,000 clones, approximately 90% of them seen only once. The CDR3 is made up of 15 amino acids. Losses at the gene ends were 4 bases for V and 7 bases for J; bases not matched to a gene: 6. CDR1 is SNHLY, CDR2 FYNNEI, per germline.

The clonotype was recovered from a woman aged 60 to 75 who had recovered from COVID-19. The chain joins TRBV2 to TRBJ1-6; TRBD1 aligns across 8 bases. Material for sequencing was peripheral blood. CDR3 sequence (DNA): TGTGCCAGCAGTGTCACCGGGACAGGCAATTCACCCCTCCACTTT. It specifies CASSVTGTGNSPLHF.